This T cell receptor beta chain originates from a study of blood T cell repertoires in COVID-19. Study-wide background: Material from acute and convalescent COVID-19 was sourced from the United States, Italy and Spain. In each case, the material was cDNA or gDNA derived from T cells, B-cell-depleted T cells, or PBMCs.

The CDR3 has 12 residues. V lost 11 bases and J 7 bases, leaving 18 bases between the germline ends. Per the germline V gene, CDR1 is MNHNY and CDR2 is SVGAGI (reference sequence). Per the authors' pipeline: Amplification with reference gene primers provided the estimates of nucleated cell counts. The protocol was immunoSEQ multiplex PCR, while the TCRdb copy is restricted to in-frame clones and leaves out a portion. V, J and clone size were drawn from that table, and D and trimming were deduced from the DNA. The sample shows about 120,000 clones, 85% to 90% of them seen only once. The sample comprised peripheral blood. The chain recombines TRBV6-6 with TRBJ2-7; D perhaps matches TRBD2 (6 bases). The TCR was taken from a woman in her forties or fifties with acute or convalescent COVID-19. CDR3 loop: CAHGTEGGEQYF. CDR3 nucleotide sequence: TGTGCCCACGGGACGGAGGGCGGAGAGCAGTACTTC.